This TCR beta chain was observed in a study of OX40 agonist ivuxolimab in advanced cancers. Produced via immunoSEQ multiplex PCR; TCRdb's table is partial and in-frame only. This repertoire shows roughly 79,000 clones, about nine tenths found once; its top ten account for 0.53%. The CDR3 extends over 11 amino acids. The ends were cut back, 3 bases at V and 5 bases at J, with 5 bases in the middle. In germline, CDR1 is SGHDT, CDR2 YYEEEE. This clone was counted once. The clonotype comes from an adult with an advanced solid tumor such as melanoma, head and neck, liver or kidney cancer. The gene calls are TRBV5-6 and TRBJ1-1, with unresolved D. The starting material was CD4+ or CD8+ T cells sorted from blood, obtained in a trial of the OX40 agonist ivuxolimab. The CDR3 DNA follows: TGTGCCAGCAGCTCTCGTACTGAAGCTTTCTTT. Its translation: CASSSRTEAFF. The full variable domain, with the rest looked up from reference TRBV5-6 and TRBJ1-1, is DAGVTQSPTHLIKTRGQQVTLRCSPKSGHDTVSWYQQALGQGPQFIFQYYEEEERQRGNFPDRFSGHQFPNYSSELNVNALLLGDSALYLCASSSRTEAFFGQGTRLTVV.